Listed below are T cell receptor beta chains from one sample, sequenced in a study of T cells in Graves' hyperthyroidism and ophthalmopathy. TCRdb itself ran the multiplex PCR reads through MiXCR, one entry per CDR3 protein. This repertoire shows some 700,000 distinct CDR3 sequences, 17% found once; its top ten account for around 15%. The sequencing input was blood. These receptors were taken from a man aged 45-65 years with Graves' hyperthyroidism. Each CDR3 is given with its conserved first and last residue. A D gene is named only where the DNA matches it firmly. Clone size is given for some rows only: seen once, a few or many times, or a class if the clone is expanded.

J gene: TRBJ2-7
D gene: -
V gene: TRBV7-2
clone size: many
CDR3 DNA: TGTGCCAGCAGCTTAGGGCTTCTTAACTACGAGCAGTACTTC
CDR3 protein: CASSLGLLNYEQYF

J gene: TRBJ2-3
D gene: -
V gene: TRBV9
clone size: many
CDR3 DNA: TGTGCCAGCAGCGTAGAACCCAGCACAGATACGCAGTATTTT
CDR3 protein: CASSVEPSTDTQYF

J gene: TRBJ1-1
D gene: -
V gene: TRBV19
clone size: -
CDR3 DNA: TGTGCCAGTAGTCCACTGGACACGGATAACACTGAAGCTTTCTTT
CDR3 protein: CASSPLDTDNTEAFF

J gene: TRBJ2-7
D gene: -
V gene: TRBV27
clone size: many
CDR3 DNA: TGTGCCAGCAGCTGGGCGGGGGCAACCTACGAGCAGTACTTC
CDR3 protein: CASSWAGATYEQYF

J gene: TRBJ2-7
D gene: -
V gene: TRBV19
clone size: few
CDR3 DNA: TGTGCCAGTAGTACTGGACTGAACTCCCACGAGCAGTACTTC
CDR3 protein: CASSTGLNSHEQYF

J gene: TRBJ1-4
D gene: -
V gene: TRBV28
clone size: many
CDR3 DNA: TGTGCCAGCACTACGTCAGGTGAAAAACTGTTTTTT
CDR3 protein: CASTTSGEKLFF

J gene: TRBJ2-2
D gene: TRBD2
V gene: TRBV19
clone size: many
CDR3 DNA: TGTGCCAGTAGTATCGGAGCGGGAGCCGGCACCGGGGAGCTGTTTTTT
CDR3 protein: CASSIGAGAGTGELFF

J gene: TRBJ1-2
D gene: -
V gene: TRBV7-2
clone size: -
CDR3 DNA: TGTGCCAGCAGCTTAGTAGGGGGACGGAGAGGAAATAACTATGGCTACACCTTC
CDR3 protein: CASSLVGGRRGNNYGYTF

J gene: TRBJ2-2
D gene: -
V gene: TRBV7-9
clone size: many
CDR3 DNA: TGTGCCAGCAGCTTAGTACGGGCTAGCGCGAACACCGGGGAGCTGTTTTTT
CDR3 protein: CASSLVRASANTGELFF

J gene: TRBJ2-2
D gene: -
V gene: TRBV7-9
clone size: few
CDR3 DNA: TGTGCCAGCAACCAAGATAGCCGGACGGGGGAGCTGTTTTTT
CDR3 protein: CASNQDSRTGELFF

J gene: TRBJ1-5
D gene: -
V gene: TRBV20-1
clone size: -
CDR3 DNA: TGCAGTGCTAGGAGGGAACATCAGCCCCAGCATTTT
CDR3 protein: CSARREHQPQHF

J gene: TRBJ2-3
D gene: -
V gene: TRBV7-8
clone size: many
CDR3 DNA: TGTGCCAGCAGCTTAAGAAGGGGAAGGGATACGCAGTATTTT
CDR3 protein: CASSLRRGRDTQYF

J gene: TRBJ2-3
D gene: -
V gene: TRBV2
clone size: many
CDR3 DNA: TGTGCCAAGTCGGACGAGACTGGCACAGATACGCAGTATTTT
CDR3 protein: CAKSDETGTDTQYF

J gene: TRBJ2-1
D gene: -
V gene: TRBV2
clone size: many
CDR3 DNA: TGTGCCAGCATAACTAGGGAGAGGGGATTAACGGGCTTAAATAGACAATACAATGAGCAGTTCTTC
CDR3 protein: CASITRERGLTGLNRQYNEQFF

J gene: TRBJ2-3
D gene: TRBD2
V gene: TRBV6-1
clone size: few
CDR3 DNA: TGTGCCAGCAGTGATGAGCGGGAGCTTACGGATACGCAGTATTTT
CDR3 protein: CASSDERELTDTQYF

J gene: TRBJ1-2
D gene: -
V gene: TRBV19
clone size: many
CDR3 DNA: TGTGCCAGTAGGGCCGCGTCTACCGAACACTATGGCTACACCTTC
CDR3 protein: CASRAASTEHYGYTF

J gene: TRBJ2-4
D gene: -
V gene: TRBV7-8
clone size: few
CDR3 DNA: TGTGCCAGCAGCTTAGGGCCGCCAGCCAAAAACATTCAGTACTTC
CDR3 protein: CASSLGPPAKNIQYF

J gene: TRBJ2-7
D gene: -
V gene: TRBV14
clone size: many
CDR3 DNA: TGTGCCAGCAGCCAAGATAAGGACGGCTACGAGCAGTACTTC
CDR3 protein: CASSQDKDGYEQYF

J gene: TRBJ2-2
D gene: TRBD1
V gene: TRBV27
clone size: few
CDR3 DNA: TGTGCCAGCAGTTTAAAAGGGACAGGGGGGAACACCGGGGAGCTGTTTTTT
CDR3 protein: CASSLKGTGGNTGELFF

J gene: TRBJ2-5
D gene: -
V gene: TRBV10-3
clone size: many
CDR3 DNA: TGTGCCATCAGTGAGGGTCAGGGGTTAGCAGAGACCCAGTACTTC
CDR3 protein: CAISEGQGLAETQYF

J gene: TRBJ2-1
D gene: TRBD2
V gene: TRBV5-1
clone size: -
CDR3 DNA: TGCGCCAGCAGCTTTACAACTAGAGGGACTAGCGTAACTGAGCAGTTCTTC
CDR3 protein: CASSFTTRGTSVTEQFF

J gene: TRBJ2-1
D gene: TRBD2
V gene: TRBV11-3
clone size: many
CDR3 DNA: TGTGCCAGCAGCTATAGCGGGACGAGCTCCTACAATGAGCAGTTCTTC
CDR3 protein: CASSYSGTSSYNEQFF